These T cell receptor beta chains were read from a single sample in a study of Graves' ophthalmopathy and Graves' hyperthyroidism. MiXCR was run by TCRdb on the multiplex PCR reads, yielding one entry per CDR3 protein. The table lists approximately 50,000 distinct CDR3 sequences, around half of them singletons. Specimen: peripheral blood. All receptors come from an adult man with Graves' ophthalmopathy. Both conserved end residues are trimmed from each CDR3. Each record gives: V gene, J gene, CDR3 protein.

V gene: TRBV12-3/TRBV12-4; J gene: TRBJ1-2; CDR3 protein: ASSFGEGYT
V gene: TRBV7-9; J gene: TRBJ1-4; CDR3 protein: ASSLGNPNEKLF
V gene: TRBV9; J gene: TRBJ1-2; CDR3 protein: ASSSRTRRSSGYGYT
V gene: TRBV7-9; J gene: TRBJ1-3; CDR3 protein: ASSYPGQTPFSGNTIY
V gene: TRBV20-1; J gene: TRBJ1-5; CDR3 protein: SAMPGGRGRDQPQH
V gene: TRBV5-1; J gene: TRBJ2-1; CDR3 protein: ASSWDRPQDAEQF
V gene: TRBV15; J gene: TRBJ1-3; CDR3 protein: ATSRSLGQGD
V gene: TRBV20-1; J gene: TRBJ1-5; CDR3 protein: SALERSGGYQPQH
V gene: TRBV7-3; J gene: TRBJ1-1; CDR3 protein: ASSSGVGTEAF
V gene: TRBV6-2/TRBV6-3; J gene: TRBJ1-2; CDR3 protein: ASSLTLYGYT
V gene: TRBV2; J gene: TRBJ2-7; CDR3 protein: ASSPRTGNPYEQY
V gene: TRBV7-9; J gene: TRBJ1-3; CDR3 protein: ASSPSGGASGNTIY
V gene: TRBV14; J gene: TRBJ1-2; CDR3 protein: ASSQDYRGLDGYT
V gene: TRBV11-2; J gene: TRBJ2-7; CDR3 protein: ASSLRLGSGLAGGPKKEQY
V gene: TRBV5-6; J gene: TRBJ1-2; CDR3 protein: ASSGPGQSYGYT
V gene: TRBV6-6; J gene: TRBJ2-2; CDR3 protein: ASSPWGQTGELF
V gene: TRBV18; J gene: TRBJ2-5; CDR3 protein: ASSLWDQETQY
V gene: TRBV7-2; J gene: TRBJ2-3; CDR3 protein: ASSLFGTSGNTDTQY
V gene: TRBV7-3; J gene: TRBJ2-5; CDR3 protein: ASSLIAGGETQY
V gene: TRBV7-3; J gene: TRBJ2-7; CDR3 protein: ASSLMGGGEQY
V gene: TRBV19; J gene: TRBJ2-5; CDR3 protein: ATTTSGTQETQY
V gene: TRBV7-6; J gene: TRBJ2-7; CDR3 protein: ASSYGPSYEQY
V gene: TRBV6-5; J gene: TRBJ1-1; CDR3 protein: ASSWGQGATEAF
V gene: TRBV7-9; J gene: TRBJ2-1; CDR3 protein: ASSPGEGGLNEQF
V gene: TRBV10-3; J gene: TRBJ2-3; CDR3 protein: AISVLADTQY
V gene: TRBV2; J gene: TRBJ1-5; CDR3 protein: ASGRGFSNQPQH
V gene: TRBV20-1; J gene: TRBJ2-5; CDR3 protein: SARGRTSGRRQETQY
V gene: TRBV9; J gene: TRBJ1-6; CDR3 protein: ASSPGTGGKSPLH
V gene: TRBV13; J gene: TRBJ1-4; CDR3 protein: ASSLGFGLGVANEKLF
V gene: TRBV7-2; J gene: TRBJ2-3; CDR3 protein: ASSPRQGTDTQY
V gene: TRBV2; J gene: TRBJ1-5; CDR3 protein: ASKEQGFKQPQH
V gene: TRBV19; J gene: TRBJ1-5; CDR3 protein: ASTQHVGVDSNQPQH
V gene: TRBV20-1; J gene: TRBJ2-3; CDR3 protein: SADGLAGGYTDTQY
V gene: TRBV6-5; J gene: TRBJ2-7; CDR3 protein: ASTPTGGLYEQY
V gene: TRBV28; J gene: TRBJ1-2; CDR3 protein: ASSLPPGQNYGYT
V gene: TRBV25-1; J gene: TRBJ2-1; CDR3 protein: ASSDGTSGSWNEQF
V gene: TRBV9; J gene: TRBJ2-7; CDR3 protein: ASSVGTGVRRGQTYEQY
V gene: TRBV20-1; J gene: TRBJ2-3; CDR3 protein: SAQGRRRTVTQY
V gene: TRBV7-9; J gene: TRBJ2-1; CDR3 protein: ASSQEGTRHEQF
V gene: TRBV5-4; J gene: TRBJ1-6; CDR3 protein: AWGDRGSPLH
V gene: TRBV7-9; J gene: TRBJ2-6; CDR3 protein: ASSLGLRDSGANVLT
V gene: TRBV11-3; J gene: TRBJ2-5; CDR3 protein: ASSQGLADQETQY
V gene: TRBV19; J gene: TRBJ1-5; CDR3 protein: ASSAGGHSNQPQH
V gene: TRBV2; J gene: TRBJ2-7; CDR3 protein: ASSGLRDRATYEQY
V gene: TRBV7-9; J gene: TRBJ2-2; CDR3 protein: ASSRISRGNTGELF
V gene: TRBV20-1; J gene: TRBJ2-7; CDR3 protein: SATDPGTASYEQY
V gene: TRBV5-8; J gene: TRBJ2-7; CDR3 protein: ASSAQGYEQY
V gene: TRBV19; J gene: TRBJ1-2; CDR3 protein: ASRVGGADGYT
V gene: TRBV4-2; J gene: TRBJ2-1; CDR3 protein: ASSQDPRLEFYNEQF
V gene: TRBV7-3; J gene: TRBJ1-1; CDR3 protein: ASSREGQGLTEAF
V gene: TRBV5-6; J gene: TRBJ2-3; CDR3 protein: TSQATYTNTQY
V gene: TRBV20-1; J gene: TRBJ1-1; CDR3 protein: SASTGGNTEAF
V gene: TRBV7-3; J gene: TRBJ2-1; CDR3 protein: ASSPGRDSYNEQF